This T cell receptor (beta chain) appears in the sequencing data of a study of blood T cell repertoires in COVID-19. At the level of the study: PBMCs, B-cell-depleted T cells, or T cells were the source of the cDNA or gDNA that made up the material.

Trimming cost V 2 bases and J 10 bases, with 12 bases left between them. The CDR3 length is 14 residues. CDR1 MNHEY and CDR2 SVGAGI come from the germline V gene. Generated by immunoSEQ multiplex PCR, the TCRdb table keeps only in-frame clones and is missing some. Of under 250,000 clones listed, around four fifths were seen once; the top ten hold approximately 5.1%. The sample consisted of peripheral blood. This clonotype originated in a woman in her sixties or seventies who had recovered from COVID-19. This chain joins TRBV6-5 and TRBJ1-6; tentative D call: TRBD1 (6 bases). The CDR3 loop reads CASSYGGAESPLHF. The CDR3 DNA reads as TGTGCCAGCAGTTACGGGGGGGCAGAGTCACCCCTCCACTTT.